Below are 24 T cell receptor beta chains sequenced from a single sample in a study of T cell changes during pregnancy in multiple sclerosis. Clones were read by immunoSEQ multiplex PCR, and TCRdb kept only the in-frame ones, dropping some. The profile covers roughly 80,000 clones, with approximately 90% appearing a single time and more than 1.4% taken by the ten largest. This sample comprised peripheral blood, obtained before pregnancy. The receptors stem from a female donor with multiple sclerosis, enrolled in a pregnancy study.

V and J are TRBV18 and TRBJ2-7; 15 bases line up with TRBD2. Germline V gene sequence: CDR1 KGHSH, CDR2 LQKENI. V trimming: 4 bases; J trimming: 4 bases; junction bases outside the gene matches: 5. The CDR3 contains 16 residues. CDR3: CASSQGLAGGLYEQYF. In DNA, the CDR3 is TGTGCCAGCTCACAGGGACTAGCGGGGGGCTTATACGAGCAGTACTTC.

The J gene is TRBJ2-7, the V gene TRBV29-1; 11 nucleotides match TRBD1. CDR1 and CDR2 from the germline V gene are SQVTM and ANQGSEA. CDR3 length: 15 amino acids. Trimming took 6 bases from V and 4 from J; bases not matched to a gene: 11. The CDR3 DNA reads as TGCAGCGTCATACCGGGACAGGGGGATAGTTACGAGCAGTACTTC. Translating gives CSVIPGQGDSYEQYF.

The chain carries TRBV5-8 and TRBJ1-1; 11 bases match TRBD1. Per the germline V gene, CDR1 is SGHTS and CDR2 is YDEGEE. The length of the CDR3 is 13 residues. Losses at the gene ends were 4 bases for V and 9 bases for J; bases not matched to a gene: 5. CDR3 loop: CASSPGQGAKAFF. In DNA, the CDR3 is TGTGCCAGCAGCCCTGGACAGGGGGCAAAAGCTTTCTTT.

This chain joins TRBV7-3 and TRBJ2-5; D is perhaps TRBD1 (5 bases). Germline assignment: CDR1 SGHTA and CDR2 FQGTGA. The V end lost 4 bases, the J end lost 3 bases, and 9 bases lay between the germline ends. The CDR3 loop spans 13 amino acids. This chain's CDR3 is CASSSGLEETQYF. The CDR3 DNA reads as TGTGCCAGCAGCTCAGGGCTGGAAGAGACCCAGTACTTC.

V gene TRBV25-1 combines with J gene TRBJ1-2; TRBD1 agrees at 7 bases. The CDR3 runs 15 residues. CDR1 MGHDK and CDR2 SYGVNS come from the germline V gene. Losses at the gene ends were 2 bases for V and 4 bases for J; bases not matched to a gene: 7. This CDR3 is CASSETGEWFYGYTF. Here the CDR3 DNA reads TGTGCCAGCAGTGAAACAGGGGAATGGTTCTATGGCTACACCTTC.

The V and J genes are TRBV5-5 and TRBJ2-7, with D maybe TRBD1 (6 bases). Per germline, CDR1 SGHKS and CDR2 YYEKEE (reference sequence). V lost 4 bases to trimming and J lost 3 bases, with 11 bases between them. There are 13 residues in the CDR3. The DNA for the CDR3 is TGTGCCAGCAGCCTGCGACAGGACTACGAGCAGTACTTC. Translation: CASSLRQDYEQYF. Full variable domain (remainder filled in from reference TRBV5-5 and TRBJ2-7): DAGVTQSPTHLIKTRGQQVTLRCSPISGHKSVSWYQQVLGQGPQFIFQYYEKEERGRGNFPDRFSARQFPNYSSELNVNALLLGDSALYLCASSLRQDYEQYFGPGTRLTVT.

The CDR3 is CASSLARGTEAFF. CDR3 sequence (DNA): TGTGCCAGCAGTTTAGCCCGTGGCACTGAAGCTTTCTTT. The chain couples TRBV6-5 to TRBJ1-1; D gene unclear. In germline, CDR1 is MNHEY, CDR2 SVGAGI. The CDR3 covers 13 residues. Trimming shortened V by 4 bases and J by 4 bases, and 10 bases separated the two germline ends.

CDR3 in DNA: TGTGCCAGTAGTACTAGCACAGGGAATCAGCCCCAGCATTTT. It translates to CASSTSTGNQPQHF. The rearrangement links TRBV19 to TRBJ1-5, with D maybe TRBD1 (6 bases). This CDR3 comprises 14 residues. Germline V gene lookup returns CDR1 LNHDA and CDR2 SQIVND (reference sequence). V lost 4 bases and J lost 4, with 11 bases in between. Full variable domain (outside the CDR3, taken from reference TRBV19 and TRBJ1-5): DGGITQSPKYLFRKEGQNVTLSCEQNLNHDAMYWYRQDPGQGLRLIYYSQIVNDFQKGDIAEGYSVSREKKESFPLTVTSAQKNPTAFYLCASSTSTGNQPQHFGDGTRLSIL.

The table lists this clone with a count of one. The chain uses TRBV9 and TRBJ2-3, with TRBD1 matching over 9 bases. Trimming cost V 3 bases and J 2 bases; bases outside gene matches: 10. The V gene's germline CDR1 is SGDLS and CDR2 YYNGEE. The CDR3 contains 17 residues. CDR3 DNA: TGTGCCAGCAGCGACACACCACGGGACAGGGACACAGATACGCAGTATTTT. Protein product: CASSDTPRDRDTDTQYF.

The CDR3 loop reads CASSPPPRRTGIIGEQFF. The CDR3 nucleotides read TGTGCCAGCAGCCCACCCCCTCGGCGAACAGGAATAATAGGGGAGCAGTTCTTC. The chain employs TRBV7-9 and TRBJ2-1; D might be TRBD1 (5 bases). Between the trimmed V and J ends, which lost 5 bases and 10 bases, there was a span of 30 bases. The germline CDR1 and CDR2 sequences are SEHNR and FQNEAQ (reference sequence). The CDR3 has 18 amino acids.

CDR3 in DNA: TGTGCCAGTAGTATACGGGGGGCGCCCACTGAAGCTTTCTTT. It specifies CASSIRGAPTEAFF. The chain employs TRBV19 and TRBJ1-1, with D maybe TRBD1 (6 bases). The CDR3 runs 14 residues. In germline, CDR1 is LNHDA, CDR2 SQIVND (reference sequence). Trimming left V 2 bases short and J 4 bases short, with 11 bases between.

The rearrangement uses TRBV4-2 and TRBJ1-6, with D unclear. V gave up 1 base and J gave up 8 bases, with 15 bases separating them. CDR3 length: 16 residues. Germline V CDR1 and CDR2: LGHNA, YNFKEQ. The chain's CDR3 is CASSQAEDGLDSPLHF. The CDR3 nucleotides are TGTGCCAGCAGCCAAGCCGAAGACGGGTTAGATTCACCCCTCCACTTT.

The CDR3 loop reads CASSVSPEPQHF. CDR3 sequence (DNA): TGTGCCAGCAGTGTATCCCCGGAGCCCCAGCATTTT. The V and J genes are TRBV2 and TRBJ1-5, with D uncertain. This CDR3 comprises 12 residues. With 4 bases removed from V and 8 bases from J, the gap between germline ends came to 9 bases. Germline lookup yields CDR1 SNHLY and CDR2 FYNNEI.

The chain carries TRBV19 and TRBJ1-2, with 8 bases matching TRBD1. The CDR3 consists of 13 residues. CDR1 is LNHDA, CDR2 SQIVND, per germline (reference sequence). V shed 6 bases and J 7 bases; nucleotides not matched to a gene: 7. The CDR3 loop reads CASRTGQVLGYTF. The CDR3 DNA is TGTGCCAGTAGGACGGGACAGGTTCTTGGCTACACCTTC.

V gene TRBV9 combines with J gene TRBJ2-1; TRBD1 matches at 8 bases. Germline-derived CDR1 and CDR2 are SGDLS and YYNGEE. This CDR3 is 15 amino acids long. V trimming: 3 bases; J trimming: 12 bases; junction bases outside the gene matches: 14. The CDR3 DNA reads TGTGCCAGCAGCGCGGAGGGACAGGCGGTTTTTGGGCAGTTCTTC. Protein sequence: CASSAEGQAVFGQFF. Using reference TRBV9 and TRBJ2-1 for the parts outside the CDR3, the full variable domain is DSGVTQTPKHLITATGQRVTLRCSPRSGDLSVYWYQQSLDQGLQFLIQYYNGEERAKGNILERFSAQQFPDLHSELNLSSLELGDSALYFCASSAEGQAVFGQFFGPGTRLTVL.

The J gene is TRBJ2-3, the V gene TRBV18; 8 nucleotides match TRBD2. The CDR3 covers 15 residues. Trimming removed 4 bases from V and 2 bases from J; junction bases left unmatched: 5. The germline CDR1 and CDR2 sequences are KGHSH and LQKENI. The CDR3, as DNA: TGTGCCAGCTCACGTGGCGGGGGGATCACAGATACGCAGTATTTT. Its translation is CASSRGGGITDTQYF.

The genes are TRBV9 and TRBJ2-3, with 13 positions matching TRBD2. The CDR3 is 16 residues long. With 3 bases clipped from V and 0 bases from J, the junction kept 1 base outside the gene matches. Germline V lookup: CDR1 SGDLS, CDR2 YYNGEE. The CDR3 protein is CASSEGLAGSTDTQYF. In DNA form, the CDR3 reads TGTGCCAGCAGCGAGGGACTAGCGGGGAGCACAGATACGCAGTATTTT. Drawing the rest from reference TRBV9 and TRBJ2-3, the complete variable domain is DSGVTQTPKHLITATGQRVTLRCSPRSGDLSVYWYQQSLDQGLQFLIQYYNGEERAKGNILERFSAQQFPDLHSELNLSSLELGDSALYFCASSEGLAGSTDTQYFGPGTRLTVL.

The chain uses TRBV30 and TRBJ2-3, with 11 positions matching TRBD2. CDR3 length equals 15 residues. Trimming took 0 bases from V and 4 from J; bases not matched to a gene: 3. The germline gives CDR1 GTSNPN, CDR2 SVGIG (reference sequence). The CDR3 coding sequence is TGTGCCTGGAGTGTTAGCGGGGGGGCTGCAGATACGCAGTATTTT. Protein sequence: CAWSVSGGAADTQYF.

V usage is TRBV2 and J usage is TRBJ2-2, with TRBD1 as a possible D gene (5 bases). The CDR3 consists of 12 residues. From germline, CDR1 is SNHLY and CDR2 FYNNEI. Trimming cost V 6 bases and J 6 bases, with 8 bases left between them. The CDR3 loop reads CASSQGAGELFF. CDR3 DNA sequence: TGTGCCAGCAGCCAGGGCGCCGGGGAGCTGTTTTTT. The full variable domain, with the rest looked up from reference TRBV2 and TRBJ2-2, is EPEVTQTPSHQVTQMGQEVILRCVPISNHLYFYWYRQILGQKVEFLVSFYNNEISEKSEIFDDQFSVERPDGSNFTLKIRSTKLEDSAMYFCASSQGAGELFFGEGSRLTVL.

In this sample, this clone turned up once. At the DNA level, this CDR3 is encoded by other sequences in the same sample as well. V and J are TRBV5-1 and TRBJ1-1, with a possible D match to TRBD1 (5 bases). The germline V and J ends were trimmed by 0 bases and 5 bases, with 11 bases remaining between them. Germline V gene lookup returns CDR1 SGHRS and CDR2 YFSETQ. The CDR3 has 14 amino acids. In DNA, the CDR3 is TGCGCCAGCAGCTTGGCCGGGGGGGGGACTGAAGCTTTCTTT. It is translated as CASSLAGGGTEAFF.

The chain recombines TRBV11-1 with TRBJ2-2, with D maybe TRBD1 (5 bases). Germline lookup yields CDR1 SGHAT and CDR2 FQDESV (reference sequence). CDR3 length equals 15 residues. V was clipped by 1 base and J by 6 bases, with 12 bases between them. This CDR3 is CASSLVAQVPGELFF. The CDR3 nucleotides are TGTGCCAGCAGCTTAGTAGCACAGGTCCCCGGGGAGCTGTTTTTT.

The chain uses TRBV15 and TRBJ2-2; possibly TRBD2 for D (5 bases). V shed 4 bases and J shed 3 bases, with 9 bases lying between them. Germline assignment: CDR1 LNHNV and CDR2 YYDKDF (reference sequence). This CDR3 is 14 amino acids long. This CDR3 is CATSTGWDTGELFF. In DNA, the CDR3 is TGTGCCACCAGCACGGGGTGGGACACCGGGGAGCTGTTTTTT. Using reference TRBV15 and TRBJ2-2 for the parts outside the CDR3, the full variable domain is DAMVIQNPRYQVTQFGKPVTLSCSQTLNHNVMYWYQQKSSQAPKLLFHYYDKDFNNEADTPDNFQSRRPNTSFCFLDIRSPGLGDTAMYLCATSTGWDTGELFFGEGSRLTVL.

This chain uses TRBV30 with TRBJ1-2, with 8 nucleotides matching TRBD1. In germline, CDR1 is GTSNPN, CDR2 SVGIG (reference sequence). The length of the CDR3 is 11 residues. After removal of 3 bases from V and 11 bases from J, the junction contained 5 bases not matched to a gene. CDR3 coding DNA: TGTGCCTGGAGGCAAACAGGGGGATACACCTTC. Its translation is CAWRQTGGYTF.

This clone appeared once. The V and J genes are TRBV18 and TRBJ2-3, with 13 bases identical to TRBD2. This CDR3 comprises 19 residues. CDR1 KGHSH and CDR2 LQKENI come from the germline V gene. V shed 0 bases and J 3 bases; nucleotides not matched to a gene: 9. The CDR3 nucleotides read TGTGCCAGCTCACCACCGAGGGGACTAGCGGGGACGAGAACAGATACGCAGTATTTT. Its protein is CASSPPRGLAGTRTDTQYF.